These 18 T cell receptor beta chains came from one sample sequenced in a study of post-analysis software for immune sequencing data. Libraries were made from TCR beta cDNA, and they carried unique molecular identifiers. TCRdb re-called the PCR reads through MiXCR, storing one row per CDR3 protein. The table records 350,000 to 450,000 distinct CDR3 sequences, roughly 36% of them present only once. Antigens for these TCRs are unknown. Study-level results: In patients, TRBV5-6, TRBV5-1 and TRBV20-1 belonged to five TRBV segments found more frequently than in controls.

The material sequenced was blood. Receptors originate from a girl between 10 and 17 years old with multiple sclerosis.

This clonotype has a handful of counts. The chain couples TRBV15 to TRBJ2-7, with 8 bases fitting TRBD1. Unmatched junction bases numbered 15, after V lost 6 bases and J lost 5 bases. The CDR3 length is 16 residues. Germline loops: CDR1 LNHNV, CDR2 YYDKDF (reference sequence). CDR3 amino acids: CATSPEGTGKGHEQYF. In nucleotides, the CDR3 is TGTGCCACCAGTCCCGAGGGGACAGGAAAAGGGCACGAGCAGTACTTC.

V usage is TRBV4-3 and J usage is TRBJ2-3, with a weak D call TRBD1 (6 bases). V was clipped by 4 bases and J by 1 base, with 9 bases between them. Germline lookup yields CDR1 LGHNA and CDR2 YSLEER. The CDR3 extends over 14 amino acids. This CDR3 reads CASSPGQRTDTQYF. In DNA, the CDR3 is TGCGCCAGCAGCCCCGGACAGCGCACAGATACGCAGTATTTT.

This rearrangement joins TRBV12-3 or TRBV12-4 to TRBJ1-1; D ambiguous. This CDR3 region has 11 residues. Trimming cost V 1 base and J 9 bases, with 6 bases left between them. The CDR3 DNA follows: TGTGCCAGCAGTTTAGGATTGAAAGCTTTCTTT. It yields the protein CASSLGLKAFF.

In this sample, this clonotype turned up a few times. The chain couples TRBV9 to TRBJ1-1; D is uncertain. Trimming took off 4 bases at V and 0 bases at J, with 10 bases between the two ends. The CDR3 consists of 14 residues. Germline V gene data show CDR1 as SGDLS and CDR2 as YYNGEE. The CDR3 region is CASSPFPVNTEAFF. CDR3 coding DNA: TGTGCCAGCAGCCCCTTCCCGGTGAACACTGAAGCTTTCTTT. Looking up the rest from reference TRBV9 and TRBJ1-1 gives the full variable domain: DSGVTQTPKHLITATGQRVTLRCSPRSGDLSVYWYQQSLDQGLQFLIQYYNGEERAKGNILERFSAQQFPDLHSELNLSSLELGDSALYFCASSPFPVNTEAFFGQGTRLTVV.

This clonotype appeared a few times. The genes are TRBV7-2 and TRBJ2-1; TRBD1 agrees at 7 bases. The length of the CDR3 is 16 residues. CDR1 SGHTA and CDR2 FQGNSA come from the germline V gene. V lost 1 base and J lost 7; bases outside the gene matches: 10. The DNA for the CDR3 is TGTGCCAGCAGCTTAGATGCCAGGGGGTCACTGAATGAGCAGTTCTTC. Translated, it gives CASSLDARGSLNEQFF.

The chain uses TRBV12-3 or TRBV12-4 and TRBJ2-1, with TRBD1 identical over 8 bases. This CDR3 contains 15 residues. The V and J ends lost 5 bases and 4 bases, in that order; junction bases with no gene match: 7. CDR3 sequence: CASSGTGELYNEQFF. CDR3 DNA: TGTGCCAGCAGTGGGACAGGAGAATTATACAATGAGCAGTTCTTC.

This clonotype was counted ten times or more. The gene calls are TRBV7-9 and TRBJ2-5, with D possibly matching TRBD2 (7 bases). This CDR3 is built from 15 residues. The germline V and J ends were trimmed by 4 bases and 5 bases, with 17 bases remaining between them. Germline V lookup: CDR1 SEHNR, CDR2 FQNEAQ (reference sequence). The CDR3 DNA follows: TGTGCCAGCAGCTCAGGCGGGGGCGCAGAGGAGACCCAGTACTTC. Its translation: CASSSGGGAEETQYF.

In this sample, this clonotype turned up once. This chain links TRBV14 with TRBJ2-6; D remains unclear. Germline CDR1 is SGHDN and CDR2 is FVKESK. The CDR3 runs to 14 residues. V was cut by 8 bases and J by 0 bases, with 8 bases left in between. The CDR3 bases are TGTGCCAGCGGCTTGACCTCTGGGGCCAACGTCCTGACTTTC. Protein: CASGLTSGANVLTF.

The V gene is TRBV29-1, the J gene TRBJ2-3; D gene unclear. V shed 0 bases and J shed 3 bases, with 22 bases lying between them. This CDR3 contains 18 residues. Per the germline V gene, CDR1 is SQVTM and CDR2 is ANQGSEA. CDR3 sequence reads: CSVEEDGEIAGRTDTQYF. In nucleotides, the CDR3 is TGCAGCGTTGAAGAGGATGGAGAAATAGCTGGAAGGACAGATACGCAGTATTTT.

The sample holds a few counts of this clonotype. V usage is TRBV6-5 and J usage is TRBJ1-2; TRBD1 matches at 7 bases. The germline gives CDR1 MNHEY, CDR2 SVGAGI. J was trimmed by 5 bases and V by 2 bases; bases with no gene match: 5. The CDR3 extends over 14 amino acids. CDR3 loop: CASSYDRDTYGYTF. The CDR3 DNA reads as TGTGCCAGCAGTTACGACAGGGACACTTATGGCTACACCTTC.

A word on this clonotype: A much more abundant neighbour one base away suggests this may be a read error. V usage is TRBV2 and J usage is TRBJ1-5; D gene ambiguous. CDR3 length: 14 residues. Germline lookup yields CDR1 SNHLY and CDR2 FYNNEI. Trimming stripped 2 bases from V and 2 bases from J, with 7 bases between. CDR3 bases: TGTGCCAGCAGTGAAAGGGCGCGCAATCAGCCCCAGCATTTT. It encodes CASSERARNQPQHF.

This clonotype came up a few times. In nucleotides, the CDR3 is TGTGCCAGCAGCCCAGAGTCGAGGGAAAGTGGCTACACCTTC. Its translation is CASSPESRESGYTF. The chain recombines TRBV7-9 with TRBJ1-2; D not certain. CDR3 length: 14 amino acids. Germline V gives CDR1 SEHNR, CDR2 FQNEAQ (reference sequence). Trimming took off 5 bases at V and 7 bases at J, with 17 bases between the two ends. The full variable domain, with the rest looked up from reference TRBV7-9 and TRBJ1-2, is DTGVSQNPRHKITKRGQNVTFRCDPISEHNRLYWYRQTLGQGPEFLTYFQNEAQLEKSRLLSDRFSAERPKGSFSTLEIQRTEQGDSAMYLCASSPESRESGYTFGSGTRLTVV.

This chain uses TRBV6-6 with TRBJ2-3; 7 bases fit TRBD1. The germline V gene has CDR1 MNHNY and CDR2 SVGAGI (reference sequence). The CDR3 has 14 amino acids. The junction had 5 bases not matched to a gene; V was cut back by 8 bases and J by 0 bases. For the CDR3, the DNA is TGTGCCAGCGCCGACAGGGTTAGCACAGATACGCAGTATTTT. This sequence encodes CASADRVSTDTQYF.

This clonotype occurred a few times. The V call is TRBV6-2 or TRBV6-3, the J call TRBJ2-3; 7 nucleotides align to TRBD2. This CDR3 is 15 amino acids long. J lost 1 base, V lost 5 bases, and 6 bases had no gene match. From germline, CDR1 is MNHEY and CDR2 SVGEGT. The CDR3 reads CASSPPGLRTDTQYF. The CDR3 DNA reads as TGTGCCAGCAGTCCGCCGGGACTACGCACAGATACGCAGTATTTT.

This clonotype was seen a single time. Compared with germline, one end of the junction differs, possibly owing to a read error. The chain joins TRBV19 to TRBJ2-7; no clear D. CDR1 is LNHDA, CDR2 SQIVND, per germline (reference sequence). CDR3 size: 13 residues. CDR3 in DNA: TGTGCCACTAGTCCGGCAGAGACCTACGAGCAGTACTTC. Protein product: CATSPAETYEQYF.

This clonotype has a handful of counts. The chain has TRBV6-5 and TRBJ1-6, with 10 bases identical to TRBD1. V shed 2 bases, J shed 8 bases, and the junction held 3 bases outside the gene matches. The CDR3 sequence is 15 residues long. The V gene's germline CDR1 is MNHEY and CDR2 SVGAGI. The CDR3 protein is CASSYEGQGYSPLHF. In nucleotides, the CDR3 is TGTGCCAGCAGTTACGAGGGACAGGGGTATTCACCCCTCCACTTT.

This clonotype occurred many times. CDR3 DNA sequence: TGCAGCGTTGAACAGACGATGGGAGAGACCCAGTACTTC. The encoded protein is CSVEQTMGETQYF. The rearrangement uses TRBV29-1 and TRBJ2-5; D unresolved. Per the germline V gene, CDR1 is SQVTM and CDR2 is ANQGSEA. V dropped 2 bases and J dropped 4 bases, with 11 bases sitting between them. The CDR3 sequence is 13 residues long. Full variable domain (missing parts from reference TRBV29-1 and TRBJ2-5): SAVISQKPSRDICQRGTSLTIQCQVDSQVTMMFWYRQQPGQSLTLIATANQGSEATYESGFVIDKFPISRPNLTFSTLTVSNMSPEDSSIYLCSVEQTMGETQYFGPGTRLLVL.

In this sample, this clonotype turned up many times. The chain carries TRBV7-3 and TRBJ2-3, with a possible D match to TRBD2 (6 bases). This CDR3 is built from 15 residues. Germline CDR1 reads SGHTA; CDR2 reads FQGTGA. V dropped 2 bases and J dropped 2 bases, with 11 bases sitting between them. The CDR3 DNA follows: TGTGCCAGCAGCTTAGGCGGGGCCCCCACAGATACGCAGTATTTT. This encodes CASSLGGAPTDTQYF.